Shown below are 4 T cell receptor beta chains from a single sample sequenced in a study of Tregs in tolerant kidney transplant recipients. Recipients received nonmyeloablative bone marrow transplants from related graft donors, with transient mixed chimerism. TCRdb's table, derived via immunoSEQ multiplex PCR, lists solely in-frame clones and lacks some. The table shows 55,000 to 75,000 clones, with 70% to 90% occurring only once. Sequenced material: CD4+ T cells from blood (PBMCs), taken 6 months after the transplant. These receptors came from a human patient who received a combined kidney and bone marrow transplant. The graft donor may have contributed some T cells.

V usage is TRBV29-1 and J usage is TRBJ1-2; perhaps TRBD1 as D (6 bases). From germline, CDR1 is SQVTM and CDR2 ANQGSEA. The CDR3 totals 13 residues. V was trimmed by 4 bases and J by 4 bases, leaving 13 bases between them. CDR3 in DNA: TGCAGCGTTGTGGAAGGGGGATCCTATGGCTACACCTTC. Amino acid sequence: CSVVEGGSYGYTF.

The CDR3 loop is CASSLPGHLEKLFF. CDR3 in DNA: TGCGCCAGCAGCTTACCGGGACACCTTGAAAAACTGTTTTTT. V usage is TRBV5-1 and J usage is TRBJ1-4; perhaps TRBD1 as D (6 bases). The length of the CDR3 is 14 residues. Germline V gives CDR1 SGHRS, CDR2 YFSETQ. The ends were cut back, 2 bases at V and 7 bases at J, with 12 bases in the middle.

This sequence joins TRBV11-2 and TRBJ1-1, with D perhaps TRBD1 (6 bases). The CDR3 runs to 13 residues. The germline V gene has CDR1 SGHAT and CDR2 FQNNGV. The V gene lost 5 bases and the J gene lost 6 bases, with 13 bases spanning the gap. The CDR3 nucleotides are TGTGCCAGCAGCGGCAACAGGGAATCTGAAGCTTTCTTT. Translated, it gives CASSGNRESEAFF.

The CDR3 region has the DNA TGTGCCAGCAGCCCAGTAAGGGCTAGCGGGAGTTTTTCCTACAATGAGCAGTTCTTC. This gives the protein CASSPVRASGSFSYNEQFF. The rearrangement joins TRBV5-6 to TRBJ2-1; 10 positions match TRBD2. The CDR3 is made up of 19 amino acids. Trimming took 4 bases from V and 1 from J; bases not matched to a gene: 14. The germline gives CDR1 SGHDT, CDR2 YYEEEE. Variable domain in full (rest from reference TRBV5-6 and TRBJ2-1): DAGVTQSPTHLIKTRGQQVTLRCSPKSGHDTVSWYQQALGQGPQFIFQYYEEEERQRGNFPDRFSGHQFPNYSSELNVNALLLGDSALYLCASSPVRASGSFSYNEQFFGPGTRLTVL.